Sequencing of this T cell receptor (beta chain) was carried out in a study of CD8+ T cells in alopecia areata. CDR3 length: 13 amino acids. Germline values: CDR1 MNHEY, CDR2 SMNVEV (reference sequence). V was cut by 3 bases and J by 1 base, with 5 bases left in between. RNA was isolated and reverse transcribed to cDNA, the sequencing template. Method: immunoSEQ multiplex PCR; TCRdb's copy keeps in-frame clones and lacks some. The table includes some 190,000 clones, approximately 57% detected once. Treatment denoted: oral pan-JAK inhibitor, 5-10 mg twice daily. This chain links TRBV27 with TRBJ2-3; D remains ambiguous. The starting material was CD4+ T cells sorted from blood, obtained at week 24, from a patient treated with tofacitinib. The sequence was obtained from a human donor with alopecia areata. The CDR3 DNA sequence: TGTGCCAGCAGTTTGAAGCGCACAGATACGCAGTATTTT. This translates into CASSLKRTDTQYF.